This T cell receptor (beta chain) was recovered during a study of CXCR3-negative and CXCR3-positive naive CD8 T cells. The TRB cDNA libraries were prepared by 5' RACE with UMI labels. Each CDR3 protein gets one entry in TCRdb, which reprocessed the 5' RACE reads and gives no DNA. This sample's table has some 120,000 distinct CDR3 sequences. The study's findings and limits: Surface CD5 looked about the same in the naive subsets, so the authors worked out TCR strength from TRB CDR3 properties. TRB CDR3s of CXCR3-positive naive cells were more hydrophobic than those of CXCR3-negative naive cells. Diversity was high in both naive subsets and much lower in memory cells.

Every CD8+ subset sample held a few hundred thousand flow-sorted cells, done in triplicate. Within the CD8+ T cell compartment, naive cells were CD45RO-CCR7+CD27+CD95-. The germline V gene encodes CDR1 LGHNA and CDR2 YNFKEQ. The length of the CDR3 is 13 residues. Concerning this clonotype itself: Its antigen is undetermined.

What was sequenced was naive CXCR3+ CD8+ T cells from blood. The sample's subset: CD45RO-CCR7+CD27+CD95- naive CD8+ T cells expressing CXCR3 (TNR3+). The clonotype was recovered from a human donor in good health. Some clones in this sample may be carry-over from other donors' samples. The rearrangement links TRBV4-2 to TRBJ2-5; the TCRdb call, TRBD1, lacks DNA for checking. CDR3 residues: CASSQVQGETQYF.